This TCR beta chain was recorded in a study of blood T cell repertoires in COVID-19. Profiled with immunoSEQ multiplex PCR; TCRdb holds only in-frame clones, not every one. This sample has roughly 300,000 clones, with approximately 90% found just once. This clone was detected only a few times. Symptom resolution, clearance, or two negative PCRs marked the recovered donors of Cohort 3. CDR3 length equals 15 residues. Germline lookup yields CDR1 LNHDA and CDR2 SQIVND (reference sequence). With 7 bases removed from V and 3 bases from J, the gap between germline ends came to 16 bases. The V call is TRBV19, the J call TRBJ1-5; tentatively, D is TRBD1 (6 bases). The sample consisted of PBMCs or T cells enriched from blood (not recorded which). This clonotype was sampled from a woman younger than 45 who had recovered from COVID-19. The CDR3 coding sequence is TGTGCCAGTACTACTGGGGGCCGCCACAATCAGCCCCAGCATTTT. Translated, it gives CASTTGGRHNQPQHF.